The sequence of this T cell receptor beta chain was determined in a study of T cell responses to AZD1222 COVID-19 vaccine. The data were produced by immunoSEQ multiplex PCR, yet TCRdb's version contains in-frame clones alone and is incomplete. Among 150,000 to 200,000 clones listed, 90% to 95% were seen once. Pooling covered second doses at about 4 or about 12 weeks. On this clone: Its antigen is still unknown.

V was pared by 0 bases and J by 3 bases, with 11 bases between. Germline assignment: CDR1 LGHDT and CDR2 YNNKEL (reference sequence). CDR3 length: 15 residues. General study findings and limits: Across the whole spike, CD4 TCRs peaked at regions 160-218 and 743-854. Donors in the cohort were predominantly white British and more often female, and clonal diversity was possibly underestimated. Spike-specific TCR depth and breadth grew after two AZD1222 doses.

The input for sequencing was peripheral blood, taken 28 days after the second AZD1222 dose. The V gene is TRBV3-1 (or the pseudogene TRBV3-2), the J gene TRBJ1-2; D gene uncertain. The sequence was obtained from an adult who received the AZD1222 COVID-19 vaccine. CDR3 bases: TGTGCCAGCAGCCAAGAAAGGAGCAGCCACTATGGCTACACCTTC. It encodes CASSQERSSHYGYTF.